One and the same sample provided the 20 T cell receptor beta chains below, sequenced in a study of blood T cell repertoires in COVID-19. TCRdb's table, derived via immunoSEQ multiplex PCR, lists solely in-frame clones and lacks some. The sample yields more than 150,000 clones, approximately 86% seen once. The material sequenced was peripheral blood. The receptors shown here come from a man in his forties with active or convalescent COVID-19.

The chain combines TRBV5-4 with TRBJ2-3; 9 nucleotides agree with TRBD2. CDR3 length equals 16 residues. Germline values: CDR1 SGHNT, CDR2 YYREEE (reference sequence). V shed 1 base, J shed 5 bases, and the junction held 8 bases outside the gene matches. DNA for the CDR3: TGTGCCAGCAGCTTGCCGAGCGGGGGGCTGGGAGATACGCAGTATTTT. Amino acid sequence: CASSLPSGGLGDTQYF.

This chain uses TRBV5-4 with TRBJ1-4; 7 bases map to TRBD1. V was clipped by 4 bases and J by 4 bases; unmatched bases: 7. Germline V CDR1 and CDR2: SGHNT, YYREEE (reference sequence). The CDR3 is 15 amino acids. The CDR3 coding sequence is TGTGCCAGCAGCCCCCCCGGGACAGTTAATGAAAAACTGTTTTTT. Encoded protein: CASSPPGTVNEKLFF.

The chain couples TRBV3-1 (or the pseudogene TRBV3-2) to TRBJ2-2, with 7 bases identical to TRBD2. With 3 bases clipped from V and 0 bases from J, the junction kept 1 base outside the gene matches. CDR3 length: 15 residues. Germline CDR1 reads LGHDT; CDR2 reads YNNKEL (reference sequence). CDR3 sequence (DNA): TGTGCCAGCAGCCATGGGGGGGCGAACACCGGGGAGCTGTTTTTT. Translated, it gives CASSHGGANTGELFF.

This clone has only one observation. The V and J genes are TRBV4-2 and TRBJ1-1; the match to TRBD1 covers 8 bases. Trimming at V came to 0 bases and at J to 4 bases, leaving 4 bases not matched to a gene. The germline gives CDR1 LGHNA, CDR2 YNFKEQ. CDR3 length equals 15 residues. DNA of the CDR3: TGTGCCAGCAGCCAAGATCCAGGGGGCCTCACTGAAGCTTTCTTT. Translated, it gives CASSQDPGGLTEAFF.

V usage is TRBV7-9 and J usage is TRBJ1-1; D perhaps matches TRBD1 (6 bases). V was clipped by 6 bases and J by 4 bases, with 6 bases between them. The V gene's germline CDR1 is SEHNR and CDR2 FQNEAQ (reference sequence). The length of the CDR3 is 11 residues. CDR3 sequence: CASRDSTEAFF. The CDR3 nucleotides are TGTGCCAGCAGGGACAGCACTGAAGCTTTCTTT.

Details on this clone: The same CDR3 arises from other DNA sequences in this sample as well. This chain uses TRBV11-2 with TRBJ2-7; 7 nucleotides agree with TRBD2. The V and J ends lost 1 base and 4 bases, in that order; junction bases with no gene match: 4. CDR3 length: 14 residues. Germline CDR1 SGHAT, CDR2 FQNNGV. CDR3 loop: CASSLVAGEYEQYF. In nucleotides, the CDR3 is TGTGCCAGCAGCTTAGTTGCGGGGGAATACGAGCAGTACTTC.

V and J are TRBV19 and TRBJ1-5; TRBD1 aligns across 12 bases. The V gene end was trimmed by 9 bases and the J gene end by 7 bases; junction bases not matched to a gene: 7. This CDR3 is built from 14 residues. CDR1 LNHDA and CDR2 SQIVND come from the germline V gene (reference sequence). The DNA of the CDR3 is TGTGCCAGCCAGCGGGACAGGGGGCTCCAGCCCCAGCATTTT. Translated: CASQRDRGLQPQHF.

The table lists this clone with a few counts. The genes are TRBV5-1 and TRBJ2-7, with D possibly matching TRBD1 (5 bases). V gave up 0 bases and J gave up 2 bases, with 6 bases separating them. The germline CDR1 and CDR2 sequences are SGHRS and YFSETQ. This CDR3 region has 13 residues. CDR3 in DNA: TGCGCCAGCAGCTTGGACAGGCCCTACGAGCAGTACTTC. Amino acids: CASSLDRPYEQYF.

The V call is TRBV27, the J call TRBJ1-5; D gene ambiguous. Trimming shortened V by 2 bases and J by 0 bases, and 8 bases separated the two germline ends. Germline V gives CDR1 MNHEY, CDR2 SMNVEV (reference sequence). The CDR3 is 15 amino acids. This CDR3 is CASSLTGYSNQPQHF. The CDR3, as DNA: TGTGCCAGCAGTTTAACGGGATATAGCAATCAGCCCCAGCATTTT.

The V and J genes are TRBV10-3 and TRBJ2-2, with 10 nucleotides matching TRBD2. Germline assignment: CDR1 ENHRY and CDR2 SYGVKD. The CDR3 is made up of 19 amino acids. The V segment lost 4 bases and the J segment 5 bases; nucleotides outside the gene matches: 16. The CDR3: CAISGSPSGGARGTGELFF. CDR3 nucleotides: TGTGCCATCAGTGGGAGCCCCAGCGGGGGGGCCCGGGGTACCGGGGAGCTGTTTTTT.

In its sample, this clone was seen once. The J gene is TRBJ2-5, the V gene TRBV24-1; 11 bases map to TRBD1. Germline V lookup: CDR1 KGHDR, CDR2 SFDVKD. J was trimmed by 5 bases and V by 9 bases; bases with no gene match: 7. The CDR3 has 14 residues. CDR3 protein: CATGTGGFSETQYF. CDR3 sequence (DNA): TGTGCCACCGGGACAGGGGGATTTTCGGAGACCCAGTACTTC.

J is TRBJ1-2 and V is TRBV4-3, with unresolved D. CDR3 length: 13 residues. Germline V lookup: CDR1 LGHNA, CDR2 YSLEER. V was shortened by 1 base and J by 7 bases, with 10 bases between the two germline ends. The CDR3 DNA reads TGCGCCAGCAGCCAAGGGGTTGGGAGTGGCTACACCTTC. Its translation: CASSQGVGSGYTF.

The chain combines TRBV6-5 with TRBJ1-6, with 7 bases that match TRBD1. This CDR3 spans 15 amino acids. Trimming removed 6 bases from V and 7 bases from J; junction bases left unmatched: 9. Looked up from germline, CDR1 is MNHEY and CDR2 is SVGAGI. The CDR3 sequence is CASRTPGQQNSPLHF. In nucleotides, the CDR3 is TGTGCCAGCAGAACCCCGGGACAGCAAAATTCACCCCTCCACTTT.

This clone was picked up a small number of times. V is TRBV3-1 (or the pseudogene TRBV3-2) and J is TRBJ1-6; perhaps TRBD1 as D (5 bases). The V end lost 8 bases, the J end lost 5 bases, and 13 bases lay between the germline ends. This CDR3 has 14 residues. Germline assignment: CDR1 LGHDT and CDR2 YNNKEL (reference sequence). The CDR3 protein is CASAGGFDNSPLHF. The CDR3 DNA reads TGTGCCAGCGCGGGGGGTTTTGATAATTCACCCCTCCACTTT.

This clone was recorded once. The chain combines TRBV5-1 with TRBJ2-5; 7 bases match TRBD1. The V gene's germline CDR1 is SGHRS and CDR2 YFSETQ. The CDR3 sequence is 14 residues long. The trim removed 4 bases at V and 2 bases at J, leaving 5 bases unmatched. CDR3 residues: CASSQGQSQETQYF. The CDR3 region has the DNA TGCGCCAGCAGCCAGGGACAGTCGCAAGAGACCCAGTACTTC.

The chain carries TRBV7-6 and TRBJ2-5; 8 bases fit TRBD2. CDR1 and CDR2 (germline): SGHVS, FNYEAQ. The CDR3 sequence is 15 residues long. Unmatched junction bases numbered 9, after V lost 5 bases and J lost 4 bases. In DNA, the CDR3 is TGTGCCAGCAGCCCCGGGACTAGTATCCCAGAGACCCAGTACTTC. This translates into CASSPGTSIPETQYF.

V usage is TRBV12-3 or TRBV12-4 and J usage is TRBJ2-7, with TRBD1 identical over 7 bases. J gave up 5 bases and V 7 bases, and 8 bases lay outside the gene matches. The CDR3 runs to 13 residues. The CDR3 reads CASTTSGQHEQYF. CDR3 in DNA: TGTGCCAGCACTACCTCGGGACAGCACGAGCAGTACTTC.

The chain links TRBV7-2 to TRBJ2-7; no clear D. The CDR3 has 11 amino acids. The germline CDR1 and CDR2 sequences are SGHTA and FQGNSA. V lost 1 base to trimming and J lost 4 bases, with 2 bases between them. CDR3 nucleotides: TGTGCCAGCAGCTTAGTATACGAGCAGTACTTC. Protein sequence: CASSLVYEQYF.

The chain couples TRBV5-1 to TRBJ2-7; the D gene is possibly TRBD2 (5 bases). V lost 3 bases, J lost 7 bases, and 14 bases lay in between. Looked up from germline, CDR1 is SGHRS and CDR2 is YFSETQ. The CDR3 spans 13 residues. In DNA form, the CDR3 reads TGCGCCAGCAGCTGGGAGCTGGCCAGGGAGCAGTACTTC. Its translation: CASSWELAREQYF.

The genes are TRBV12-5 and TRBJ1-5, with D possibly matching TRBD1 (6 bases). CDR3 length: 14 residues. Germline V CDR1 and CDR2: LGHNT, FRNRAP. V was trimmed by 7 bases and J by 5 bases, leaving 15 bases between them. As DNA, the CDR3 is TGTGCTAGTGCCACACAGGGTTTTGATCAGCCCCAGCATTTT. The encoded protein is CASATQGFDQPQHF. The full variable domain, completed using reference TRBV12-5 and TRBJ1-5, is DARVTQTPRHKVTEMGQEVTMRCQPILGHNTVFWYRQTMMQGLELLAYFRNRAPLDDSGMPKDRFSAEMPDATLATLKIQPSEPRDSAVYFCASATQGFDQPQHFGDGTRLSIL.